The 32 T cell receptor beta chains presented below share a single source sample, sequenced in a study of blood T cell repertoires in COVID-19. TCRdb keeps only in-frame clones here, not all; method: immunoSEQ multiplex PCR. The sample shows tens of thousands of clones, roughly 80% of them seen only once. The sequenced sample consisted of peripheral blood. Receptors were obtained from a woman older than 75 with acute or convalescent COVID-19.

This clone came up once. This rearrangement joins TRBV2 to TRBJ2-3; the D is unclear. The V end lost 2 bases, the J end lost 2 bases, and 8 bases lay between the germline ends. The CDR3 covers 14 residues. Germline lookup yields CDR1 SNHLY and CDR2 FYNNEI. CDR3: CASSEKLYTDTQYF. CDR3 DNA sequence: TGTGCCAGCAGTGAAAAACTTTACACAGATACGCAGTATTTT.

This clone was picked up one time. The rearrangement joins TRBV6-4 to TRBJ1-1; D gene ambiguous. Germline V gives CDR1 MRHNA, CDR2 SNTAGT. Deletions cut 0 bases from V and 10 bases from J, with 9 bases between. This CDR3 contains 12 residues. CDR3 bases: TGTGCCAGCAGTGACTCGGGAGGTACAGCTTTCTTT. Its protein is CASSDSGGTAFF.

The chain employs TRBV5-1 and TRBJ1-4; 8 bases fit TRBD1. The J segment lost 7 bases and the V segment lost 3 bases, leaving 8 bases of the junction unmatched. This CDR3 comprises 15 residues. CDR1 SGHRS and CDR2 YFSETQ come from the germline V gene. The CDR3 sequence is CASSSRTGKSEKLFF. CDR3 coding DNA: TGCGCCAGCAGCTCTAGGACAGGGAAGAGTGAAAAACTGTTTTTT.

The rearrangement links TRBV5-5 to TRBJ1-6; D not resolved. Trimming took off 1 base at V and 7 bases at J, with 18 bases between the two ends. The CDR3 has 17 amino acids. CDR1 and CDR2 (germline): SGHKS, YYEKEE (reference sequence). The CDR3 nucleotides are TGTGCCAGCAGCTTGAGGTTGGGCCTATTACAGAATTCACCCCTCCACTTT. It encodes CASSLRLGLLQNSPLHF. The full variable domain, its missing parts supplied by reference TRBV5-5 and TRBJ1-6, is DAGVTQSPTHLIKTRGQQVTLRCSPISGHKSVSWYQQVLGQGPQFIFQYYEKEERGRGNFPDRFSARQFPNYSSELNVNALLLGDSALYLCASSLRLGLLQNSPLHFGNGTRLTVT.

V gene TRBV7-9 combines with J gene TRBJ1-2, with TRBD1 as a possible D gene (5 bases). There are 15 residues in the CDR3. Per the germline V gene, CDR1 is SEHNR and CDR2 is FQNEAQ (reference sequence). The V and J ends lost 4 bases and 4 bases respectively, with 16 bases between them. Written as DNA, the CDR3 is TGTGCCAGCAGCTCAACAGGTGTTTTGGGCTATGGCTACACCTTC. Translating it yields CASSSTGVLGYGYTF.

The CDR3 sequence is CASSLYYVSGNQPQHF. CDR3 nucleotide sequence: TGTGCCAGTAGCCTTTATTACGTTAGTGGCAATCAGCCCCAGCATTTT. V usage is TRBV19 and J usage is TRBJ1-5; D is unclear. Germline V lookup: CDR1 LNHDA, CDR2 SQIVND (reference sequence). CDR3 length: 16 residues. V lost 6 bases and J lost 2, with 17 bases in between.

Only a few counts were recorded for this clone. J is TRBJ2-7 and V is TRBV19, with D perhaps TRBD1 (6 bases). CDR1 LNHDA and CDR2 SQIVND come from the germline V gene (reference sequence). This CDR3 contains 14 residues. V dropped 4 bases and J dropped 0 bases, with 10 bases sitting between them. The DNA for the CDR3 is TGTGCCAGTAGTAGCCGGGACAACTCCTACGAGCAGTACTTC. Translated: CASSSRDNSYEQYF.

The gene calls are TRBV7-9 and TRBJ2-5; D is possibly TRBD2 (7 bases). Germline CDR1 SEHNR, CDR2 FQNEAQ (reference sequence). This CDR3 is 16 amino acids long. Trimming cost V 1 base and J 2 bases, with 14 bases left between them. The CDR3 DNA follows: TGTGCCAGCAGCTTAGAGGGGGAGGGGCGACAAGAGACCCAGTACTTC. Protein product: CASSLEGEGRQETQYF.

The chain carries TRBV5-6 and TRBJ1-1; D unclear. V lost 4 bases and J 0 bases, leaving 10 bases between the germline ends. From germline, CDR1 is SGHDT and CDR2 YYEEEE. The CDR3 contains 14 residues. CDR3 DNA: TGTGCCAGCAGCCCTCCCAGGTTGAACACTGAAGCTTTCTTT. This translates into CASSPPRLNTEAFF. Together with reference TRBV5-6 and TRBJ1-1, the CDR3 gives the full variable domain: DAGVTQSPTHLIKTRGQQVTLRCSPKSGHDTVSWYQQALGQGPQFIFQYYEEEERQRGNFPDRFSGHQFPNYSSELNVNALLLGDSALYLCASSPPRLNTEAFFGQGTRLTVV.

The chain couples TRBV10-3 to TRBJ2-1, with TRBD1 matching over 7 bases. The CDR3 is made up of 13 amino acids. Germline V CDR1 and CDR2: ENHRY, SYGVKD. The trim removed 7 bases at V and 9 bases at J, leaving 9 bases unmatched. CDR3 protein: CAITEDRSAEQFF. In DNA, the CDR3 is TGTGCCATCACCGAGGACAGGAGCGCTGAGCAGTTCTTC.

The rearrangement uses TRBV6-5 and TRBJ1-2; D unresolved. This CDR3 has 10 amino acids. Germline lookup yields CDR1 MNHEY and CDR2 SVGAGI. Trimming stripped 10 bases from V and 2 bases from J, with 5 bases between. The CDR3 nucleotides read TGTGCCACCGGGAACTATGGCTACACCTTC. Protein product: CATGNYGYTF.

This clone was observed once. The chain combines TRBV6-5 with TRBJ2-2; D gene ambiguous. CDR1 and CDR2 from the germline V gene are MNHEY and SVGAGI. Trimming left V 6 bases short and J 6 bases short, with 14 bases between. This CDR3 spans 14 amino acids. CDR3 sequence: CASSQDWSAGELFF. The CDR3 DNA is TGTGCCAGCAGCCAGGATTGGTCGGCCGGGGAGCTGTTTTTT.

The chain employs TRBV27 and TRBJ1-6; 7 nucleotides line up with TRBD1. Germline assignment: CDR1 MNHEY and CDR2 SMNVEV (reference sequence). V lost 6 bases to trimming and J lost 0 bases; unmatched junction nucleotides: 20. The CDR3 has 21 amino acids. The CDR3 reads CASSPSISGGAPSSYNSPLHF. The CDR3 DNA is TGTGCCAGCAGCCCATCCATCTCAGGGGGTGCACCGAGCTCCTATAATTCACCCCTCCACTTT.

The chain carries TRBV27 and TRBJ1-5, with D perhaps TRBD1 (6 bases). Germline V lookup: CDR1 MNHEY, CDR2 SMNVEV (reference sequence). Trimming took off 5 bases at V and 3 bases at J, with 14 bases between the two ends. This CDR3 is 15 amino acids long. For the CDR3, the DNA is TGTGCCAGCAGTCCTCAGGACAGCAACAATCAGCCCCAGCATTTT. Translating gives CASSPQDSNNQPQHF.

The rearrangement joins TRBV6-5 to TRBJ1-1; D might be TRBD1 (6 bases). Germline V gene data show CDR1 as MNHEY and CDR2 as SVGAGI. The V and J ends lost 2 bases and 1 base respectively, with 8 bases between them. The CDR3 spans 14 residues. Here the CDR3 reads CASSYARGNTEAFF. The CDR3 DNA is TGTGCCAGCAGTTACGCCAGGGGGAACACTGAAGCTTTCTTT.

The chain couples TRBV30 to TRBJ2-2; the D gene is possibly TRBD1 (5 bases). Trimming took 0 bases from V and 4 from J, leaving 6 bases between them. Germline CDR1 reads GTSNPN; CDR2 reads SVGIG (reference sequence). CDR3 length: 13 amino acids. CDR3 protein: CAWSVRGTGELFF. CDR3 DNA: TGTGCCTGGAGTGTAAGGGGCACCGGGGAGCTGTTTTTT.

This clone has a single count. This chain links TRBV5-4 with TRBJ1-1, with 11 bases aligning to TRBD1. This CDR3 has 15 amino acids. The germline V gene has CDR1 SGHNT and CDR2 YYREEE (reference sequence). With V trimmed by 4 bases and J by 5 bases, 7 bases remained unmatched. DNA of the CDR3: TGTGCCAGCAGCCATCGGGACAGGGGGAGGACTGAAGCTTTCTTT. Protein product: CASSHRDRGRTEAFF.

The V gene is TRBV18, the J gene TRBJ1-2; a possible D gene is TRBD1 (6 bases). Trimming took off 6 bases at V and 6 bases at J, with 14 bases between the two ends. The CDR3 extends over 13 amino acids. CDR1 and CDR2 (germline): KGHSH, LQKENI. The CDR3 DNA reads TGTGCCAGCTCGGGACATCCTAAGGATGGCTACACCTTC. Translation: CASSGHPKDGYTF.

V gene TRBV5-1 combines with J gene TRBJ1-3, with no clear D. CDR3 size: 13 residues. Germline values: CDR1 SGHRS, CDR2 YFSETQ. V was pared by 3 bases and J by 7 bases, with 11 bases between. CDR3 in amino acids: CASSSAGLNTIYF. The DNA of the CDR3 is TGCGCCAGCAGCTCGGCGGGGTTGAACACCATATATTTT.

The chain carries TRBV5-4 and TRBJ2-3; 8 bases are a match to TRBD2. Germline V gene sequence: CDR1 SGHNT, CDR2 YYREEE (reference sequence). The V segment lost 2 bases and the J segment 4 bases; nucleotides outside the gene matches: 9. This CDR3 spans 16 amino acids. CDR3: CASSFPGTRTADTQYF. DNA of the CDR3: TGTGCCAGCAGCTTCCCGGGGACTAGAACGGCAGATACGCAGTATTTT. The whole variable domain, filled in from reference TRBV5-4 and TRBJ2-3, reads ETGVTQSPTHLIKTRGQQVTLRCSSQSGHNTVSWYQQALGQGPQFIFQYYREEENGRGNFPPRFSGLQFPNYSSELNVNALELDDSALYLCASSFPGTRTADTQYFGPGTRLTVL.

This clone was counted a single time. The V call is TRBV4-1, the J call TRBJ2-1; D might be TRBD1 (6 bases). The V end was cut by 0 bases, the J end by 7 bases, with 13 bases between. The germline gives CDR1 MGHRA, CDR2 YSYEKL. The CDR3 covers 15 residues. The CDR3 DNA reads as TGCGCCAGCAGCCAAGAAGGGACACATAGGAATGAGCAGTTCTTC. Its translation is CASSQEGTHRNEQFF.

This clone has more than one count but fewer than ten. The chain combines TRBV30 with TRBJ1-2, with a tentative D call TRBD1 (6 bases). The V gene lost 4 bases and the J gene lost 4 bases, with 22 bases spanning the gap. There are 16 residues in the CDR3. Germline CDR1 and CDR2: GTSNPN and SVGIG (reference sequence). CDR3 bases: TGTGCCTGGACCTTACAGCCCGGGGTAGGGGGCTATGGCTACACCTTC. Amino acids: CAWTLQPGVGGYGYTF.

The J gene is TRBJ2-3, the V gene TRBV5-1; 9 bases match TRBD2. CDR1 is SGHRS, CDR2 YFSETQ, per germline. This CDR3 is 14 amino acids long. Trimming cost V 3 bases and J 3 bases; bases outside gene matches: 2. The CDR3 DNA reads as TGCGCCAGCAGCTCGCTAGCGGGGACAGATACGCAGTATTTT. It yields the protein CASSSLAGTDTQYF. Based on the CDR3 plus reference TRBV5-1 and TRBJ2-3, the full variable domain is KAGVTQTPRYLIKTRGQQVTLSCSPISGHRSVSWYQQTPGQGLQFLFEYFSETQRNKGNFPGRFSGRQFSNSRSEMNVSTLELGDSALYLCASSSLAGTDTQYFGPGTRLTVL.

This clone showed up just once. The chain carries TRBV6-1 and TRBJ1-4, with 8 positions matching TRBD1. The germline V gene has CDR1 MNHNS and CDR2 SASEGT. This CDR3 spans 19 amino acids. V was pared by 4 bases and J by 0 bases, with 13 bases of the junction left unmatched. The CDR3 protein is CASSAIRDRLIATNEKLFF. In nucleotides, the CDR3 is TGTGCCAGCAGTGCCATTCGGGACAGGTTAATCGCAACTAATGAAAAACTGTTTTTT.

In DNA form, the CDR3 reads TGTGCCAGCAGAGACAGGGGTGAAAAACTGTTTTTT. This gives the protein CASRDRGEKLFF. The chain links TRBV3-1 (or the pseudogene TRBV3-2) to TRBJ1-4, with 8 bases that match TRBD1. Germline V gives CDR1 LGHDT, CDR2 YNNKEL (reference sequence). Trimming removed 6 bases from V and 7 bases from J; junction bases left unmatched: 1. The CDR3 runs 12 residues.

The J gene is TRBJ2-5, the V gene TRBV19; 12 bases are shared with TRBD2. Germline V gives CDR1 LNHDA, CDR2 SQIVND (reference sequence). V lost 7 bases, J lost 5 bases, and 8 bases stayed unmatched. This CDR3 contains 15 residues. The CDR3 DNA reads as TGTGCCAGTACCTCTAGCGGGAGGGCGGGGGAGACCCAGTACTTC. Amino acid sequence: CASTSSGRAGETQYF.

J is TRBJ2-5 and V is TRBV12-3 or TRBV12-4, with 9 bases matching TRBD2. Germline trimming cut 5 bases from V and 3 bases from J; bases unmatched to any gene: 1. CDR3 size: 13 residues. The CDR3 DNA reads as TGTGCCAGCAGTCGACTAGCGGAAGAGACCCAGTACTTC. Protein product: CASSRLAEETQYF.

This chain uses TRBV5-4 with TRBJ2-3; 8 nucleotides align to TRBD2. In germline, CDR1 is SGHNT, CDR2 YYREEE (reference sequence). The CDR3 has 16 amino acids. V shed 1 base, J shed 3 bases, and the junction held 7 bases outside the gene matches. The CDR3 loop reads CASSLKSGGATDTQYF. The DNA for the CDR3 is TGTGCCAGCAGCTTGAAGTCGGGGGGGGCGACAGATACGCAGTATTTT. Based on the CDR3 plus reference TRBV5-4 and TRBJ2-3, the full variable domain is ETGVTQSPTHLIKTRGQQVTLRCSSQSGHNTVSWYQQALGQGPQFIFQYYREEENGRGNFPPRFSGLQFPNYSSELNVNALELDDSALYLCASSLKSGGATDTQYFGPGTRLTVL.

The chain uses TRBV19 and TRBJ2-5; 10 nucleotides match TRBD2. CDR1 is LNHDA and CDR2 is SQIVND in the germline V gene (reference sequence). This CDR3 is 16 amino acids long. V was pared by 1 base and J by 5 bases, with 7 bases of the junction left unmatched. The CDR3 is CASSIGVAGGRETQYF. CDR3 DNA: TGTGCCAGTAGTATAGGGGTAGCGGGAGGACGTGAGACCCAGTACTTC.

The V gene is TRBV10-3, the J gene TRBJ1-4; no reliable D call. The V gene's germline CDR1 is ENHRY and CDR2 SYGVKD. This CDR3 comprises 16 residues. The V and J ends lost 0 bases and 3 bases respectively, with 11 bases between them. Here the CDR3 DNA reads TGTGCCATCAGTGAGTCAGGCCCGGGAGCTAATGAAAAACTGTTTTTT. Protein: CAISESGPGANEKLFF.

This rearrangement joins TRBV27 to TRBJ1-6; 10 bases map to TRBD1. CDR3 size: 16 residues. Germline V lookup: CDR1 MNHEY, CDR2 SMNVEV (reference sequence). Losses at the gene ends were 5 bases for V and 7 bases for J; bases not matched to a gene: 8. CDR3 DNA sequence: TGTGCCAGCAGTACCCCGGGACAGGGGTTCAATTCACCCCTCCACTTT. This translates into CASSTPGQGFNSPLHF.

This clone was recorded only once. The chain joins TRBV30 to TRBJ2-1; 7 positions match TRBD1. Germline loops: CDR1 GTSNPN, CDR2 SVGIG (reference sequence). Unmatched junction bases numbered 3, after V lost 4 bases and J lost 6 bases. This CDR3 has 12 residues. In DNA, the CDR3 is TGTGCCTGGACGGACAGGTTCAATGAGCAGTTCTTC. Protein product: CAWTDRFNEQFF.